These 11 T cell receptor beta chains came from one sample sequenced in a study of cytomegalovirus exposure and HLA in healthy donors. A multiplex PCR was run with 60 Vbeta primers and 13 Jbeta primers. Using immunoSEQ multiplex PCR, the repertoire was profiled, and TCRdb retains in-frame clones only, with some absent. The data contain about 190,000 clones, just under 75% of them singletons. The source material was PBMCs. The receptors were gathered from a man aged 25-40 years in good health and CMV-seropositive.

V is TRBV7-3 and J is TRBJ2-7; 10 bases are a match to TRBD1. The CDR3 covers 19 residues. Germline assignment: CDR1 SGHTA and CDR2 FQGTGA. Trimming cost V 2 bases and J 2 bases; bases outside gene matches: 15. CDR3 in amino acids: CASSLVFGSGTGVPYEQYF. The CDR3 DNA follows: TGTGCCAGCAGCTTAGTTTTCGGTTCTGGGACAGGGGTCCCCTACGAGCAGTACTTC. Full variable domain (missing parts from reference TRBV7-3 and TRBJ2-7): GAGVSQTPSNKVTEKGKYVELRCDPISGHTALYWYRQSLGQGPEFLIYFQGTGAADDSGLPNDRFFAVRPEGSVSTLKIQRTERGDSAVYLCASSLVFGSGTGVPYEQYFGPGTRLTVT.

V is TRBV11-1 and J is TRBJ2-7, with 7 bases aligning to TRBD1. This CDR3 spans 15 amino acids. CDR1 is SGHAT, CDR2 FQDESV, per germline (reference sequence). V lost 3 bases, J lost 4 bases, and 9 bases stayed unmatched. The CDR3 nucleotides are TGTGCCAGCAGCTTCCAGGGGGACGTTGGATACGAGCAGTACTTC. Amino acids: CASSFQGDVGYEQYF. Drawing the rest from reference TRBV11-1 and TRBJ2-7, the complete variable domain is EAEVAQSPRYKITEKSQAVAFWCDPISGHATLYWYRQILGQGPELLVQFQDESVVDDSQLPKDRFSAERLKGVDSTLKIQPAELGDSAMYLCASSFQGDVGYEQYFGPGTRLTVT.

This clone turned up a few times. The gene calls are TRBV5-6 and TRBJ1-1, with D tentatively TRBD1 (6 bases). Per the germline V gene, CDR1 is SGHDT and CDR2 is YYEEEE. The V and J ends lost 6 bases and 0 bases respectively, with 12 bases between them. The CDR3 extends over 14 amino acids. This CDR3 reads CASIYRVLNTEAFF. CDR3 bases: TGTGCCAGCATATACAGGGTTCTGAACACTGAAGCTTTCTTT.

The genes are TRBV18 and TRBJ2-5; 12 positions agree with TRBD2. V dropped 4 bases and J dropped 5; count of bases not matched to a gene: 5. In germline, CDR1 is KGHSH, CDR2 LQKENI. CDR3 length: 15 residues. This CDR3 is CASSLTSGRIETQYF. The CDR3 nucleotides read TGTGCCAGCTCACTCACTAGCGGGAGGATTGAGACCCAGTACTTC. Variable domain in full (rest from reference TRBV18 and TRBJ2-5): NAGVMQNPRHLVRRRGQEARLRCSPMKGHSHVYWYRQLPEEGLKFMVYLQKENIIDESGMPKERFSAEFPKEGPSILRIQQVVRGDSAAYFCASSLTSGRIETQYFGPGTRLLVL.

The chain recombines TRBV27 with TRBJ1-6; D not certain. CDR3 length equals 14 residues. In germline, CDR1 is MNHEY, CDR2 SMNVEV (reference sequence). The V and J ends lost 2 bases and 7 bases respectively, with 9 bases between them. The CDR3 loop is CASSLVAFNSPLHF. In DNA, the CDR3 is TGTGCCAGCAGTTTAGTGGCATTCAATTCACCCCTCCACTTT.

The genes are TRBV6-5 and TRBJ2-2, with D perhaps TRBD2 (5 bases). Trimming removed 8 bases from V and 6 bases from J, with 10 bases in between. Germline V gene data show CDR1 as MNHEY and CDR2 as SVGAGI. The CDR3 has 12 residues. The CDR3 DNA is TGTGCCAGCGGAACGGGGTCCGGGGAGCTGTTTTTT. Protein: CASGTGSGELFF.

The rearrangement joins TRBV30 to TRBJ2-3, with a possible D match to TRBD1 (5 bases). This CDR3 contains 15 residues. Looked up from germline, CDR1 is GTSNPN and CDR2 is SVGIG (reference sequence). Trimming left V 0 bases short and J 0 bases short, with 10 bases between. The CDR3 nucleotides are TGTGCCTGGAGTGTAGGGGTGTCTAGCACAGATACGCAGTATTTT. This codes for CAWSVGVSSTDTQYF.

The chain links TRBV6-5 to TRBJ2-3, with 7 bases matching TRBD1. The ends lost 4 bases at V and 0 bases at J; junction bases unmatched: 7. Germline loops: CDR1 MNHEY, CDR2 SVGAGI. The CDR3 runs 16 residues. The CDR3 bases are TGTGCCAGCAGTTGGACAGGATTGTCTAGCACAGATACGCAGTATTTT. As protein: CASSWTGLSSTDTQYF.

This chain joins TRBV9 and TRBJ2-3; TRBD2 agrees at 14 bases. V lost 4 bases and J lost 7; bases outside the gene matches: 8. Per the germline V gene, CDR1 is SGDLS and CDR2 is YYNGEE. The CDR3 contains 16 residues. The CDR3 protein is CASSPRLAGGPNTQYF. The CDR3 nucleotides read TGTGCCAGCAGCCCAAGACTAGCGGGGGGGCCAAATACGCAGTATTTT.

This chain joins TRBV19 and TRBJ2-7; 7 nucleotides match TRBD1. V shed 6 bases, J shed 4 bases, and the junction held 0 bases outside the gene matches. The CDR3 spans 11 residues. The germline V gene has CDR1 LNHDA and CDR2 SQIVND (reference sequence). CDR3 loop: CASSRGYEQYF. CDR3 bases: TGTGCCAGTAGCAGGGGGTACGAGCAGTACTTC.

This clone showed up just once. One end of the junction fails to match germline, which may point to a read error. The gene calls are TRBV7-9 and TRBJ1-3, with D unclear. The CDR3 length is 16 residues. Germline CDR1 reads SEHNR; CDR2 reads FQNEAQ (reference sequence). The CDR3 nucleotides are TGTTCCAGCAGCTTATTCCTACCGGGGTCTGGAAACACCATATATTTT. Translation: CSSSLFLPGSGNTIYF.